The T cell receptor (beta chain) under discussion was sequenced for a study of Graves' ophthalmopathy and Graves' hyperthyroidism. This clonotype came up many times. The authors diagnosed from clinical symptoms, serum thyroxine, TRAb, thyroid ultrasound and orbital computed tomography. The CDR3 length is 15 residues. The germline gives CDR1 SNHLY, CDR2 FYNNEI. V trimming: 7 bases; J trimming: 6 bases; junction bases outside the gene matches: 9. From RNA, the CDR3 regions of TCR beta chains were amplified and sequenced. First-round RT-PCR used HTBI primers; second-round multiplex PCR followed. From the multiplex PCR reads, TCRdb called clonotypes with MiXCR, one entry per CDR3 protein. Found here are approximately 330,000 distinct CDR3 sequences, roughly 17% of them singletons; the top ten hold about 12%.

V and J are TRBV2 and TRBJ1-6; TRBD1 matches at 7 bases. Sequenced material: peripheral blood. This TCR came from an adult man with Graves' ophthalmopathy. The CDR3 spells CASKPRGPANSPLHF. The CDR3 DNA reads TGTGCCAGCAAGCCGAGGGGGCCGGCTAATTCACCCCTCCACTTT.